A single sample is the source of the 19 T cell receptor beta chains below, sequenced in a study of blood T cells in healthy people across ages. Then a second PCR, running roughly 7 to 11 cycles, was carried out with a sample-barcoded 5' primer and a J-beta primer mix. MiXCR, run by TCRdb on the 5' RACE reads, gives a single entry per CDR3 protein. The table includes around 620,000 distinct CDR3 sequences, roughly 29% detected once. What was sequenced was blood. The receptors shown here come from a woman in her 70s in good health.

There are a few counts of this clonotype. The DNA of the CDR3 is TGTGCCAGCAGCCTGCCGGGACGGCCGAATGAAAAACTGTTTTTT. Translation gives CASSLPGRPNEKLFF. The genes are TRBV6-2 or TRBV6-3 and TRBJ1-4, with D maybe TRBD1 (5 bases). Deletions cut 6 bases from V and 5 bases from J, with 16 bases between. This CDR3 is 15 amino acids long. Germline-derived CDR1 and CDR2 are MNHEY and SVGEGT.

This chain joins TRBV20-1 and TRBJ2-5; 11 bases line up with TRBD2. J gave up 5 bases and V 2 bases, and 7 bases lay outside the gene matches. CDR3 length equals 15 residues. The germline CDR1 and CDR2 sequences are DFQATT and SNEGSKA (reference sequence). CDR3 sequence: CSARRSGGAFETQYF. CDR3 nucleotides: TGCAGTGCTAGACGTAGCGGGGGGGCCTTTGAGACCCAGTACTTC.

This rearrangement joins TRBV20-1 to TRBJ2-7; 11 positions match TRBD1. The CDR3 is made up of 15 amino acids. From germline, CDR1 is DFQATT and CDR2 SNEGSKA (reference sequence). V trimming: 0 bases; J trimming: 6 bases; junction bases outside the gene matches: 7. The CDR3 DNA sequence: TGCAGTGCTAGAGATCCGTGGACAGGGGGCCTCGAGCAGTACTTC. It is translated as CSARDPWTGGLEQYF.

This clonotype was observed a few times. The CDR3: CASSLGGRGRDYGYTF. CDR3 sequence (DNA): TGCGCCAGCAGCCTGGGAGGACGGGGACGGGACTATGGCTACACCTTC. J is TRBJ1-2 and V is TRBV5-1; possible D gene TRBD1, 5 bases. The CDR3 sequence is 16 residues long. Between the trimmed V and J ends, which lost 4 bases and 3 bases, there was a span of 19 bases. Germline V CDR1 and CDR2: SGHRS, YFSETQ.

This rearrangement joins TRBV24-1 to TRBJ2-1, with a weak D call TRBD2 (5 bases). V shed 0 bases and J shed 2 bases, with 13 bases lying between them. Germline assignment: CDR1 KGHDR and CDR2 SFDVKD. This CDR3 spans 17 amino acids. The CDR3 loop is CATSDLRGESPYNEQFF. The DNA for the CDR3 is TGTGCCACCAGTGATTTGCGTGGGGAGAGCCCCTACAATGAGCAGTTCTTC.

This clonotype has a handful of counts. The J gene is TRBJ2-2, the V gene TRBV7-3, with D perhaps being TRBD1 or TRBD2 (5 bases each). Trimming stripped 3 bases from V and 10 bases from J, with 15 bases between. CDR1 and CDR2 from the germline V gene are SGHTA and FQGTGA. CDR3 length: 14 residues. In DNA, the CDR3 is TGTGCCAGCAGCTTGACGGGACCACGGGAGGAGCTGTTTTTT. Its translation is CASSLTGPREELFF.

In the case of this clonotype: An end of the junction differs from the germline gene, which may be a read error. This chain links TRBV20-1 with TRBJ2-7; D could derive from TRBD1 or TRBD2 (5 bases each). This CDR3 region has 14 residues. CDR1 and CDR2 (germline): DFQATT, SNEGSKA (reference sequence). CDR3 loop: CSAEGKGVPYEQYF. CDR3 nucleotides: TGCAGTGCTGAGGGTAAAGGGGTCCCCTATGAGCAGTACTTC.

In this sample, this clonotype turned up many times. V and J are TRBV5-1 and TRBJ2-5, with TRBD1 matching 8 bases. With V trimmed by 0 bases and J by 2 bases, 0 bases remained unmatched. The CDR3 loop spans 14 amino acids. Germline V gene lookup returns CDR1 SGHRS and CDR2 YFSETQ. CDR3 nucleotide sequence: TGCGCCAGCAGCTTGGGGACAGGGCAAGAGACCCAGTACTTC. Encoded protein: CASSLGTGQETQYF. Using reference TRBV5-1 and TRBJ2-5 for the parts outside the CDR3, the full variable domain is KAGVTQTPRYLIKTRGQQVTLSCSPISGHRSVSWYQQTPGQGLQFLFEYFSETQRNKGNFPGRFSGRQFSNSRSEMNVSTLELGDSALYLCASSLGTGQETQYFGPGTRLLVL.

Ten or more counts support this clonotype. The chain carries TRBV7-3 and TRBJ1-2; a possible D gene is TRBD1 (5 bases). This CDR3 region has 13 residues. V was clipped by 0 bases and J by 8 bases, with 10 bases between them. Per the germline V gene, CDR1 is SGHTA and CDR2 is FQGTGA. The CDR3 sequence is CASSLTSGEGYTF. The CDR3 bases are TGTGCCAGCAGCTTAACGTCGGGGGAGGGCTACACCTTC.

Only a few counts were recorded for this clonotype. The rearrangement links TRBV20-1 to TRBJ2-5, with D tentatively TRBD1 (5 bases). The J call may be wrong; the DNA end is better matched by TRBJ2-7. This CDR3 comprises 13 residues. Germline CDR1 DFQATT, CDR2 SNEGSKA (reference sequence). In DNA form, the CDR3 reads TGCAGTGCCCCCGACAGTAGCTCCTACGAGCAGTACTTC. Encoded protein: CSAPDSSSYEQYF.

The V gene is TRBV20-1, the J gene TRBJ2-1; a possible D gene is TRBD2 (6 bases). Germline V gene lookup returns CDR1 DFQATT and CDR2 SNEGSKA (reference sequence). V was trimmed by 7 bases and J by 0 bases, leaving 19 bases between them. This CDR3 spans 16 amino acids. CDR3 nucleotide sequence: TGCAGTGTCGCATCCGGCGGGGCGACCTCCTACAATGAGCAGTTCTTC. Encoded protein: CSVASGGATSYNEQFF.

The V call is TRBV5-5, the J call TRBJ1-4, with D maybe TRBD1 (6 bases). The germline CDR1 and CDR2 sequences are SGHKS and YYEKEE (reference sequence). V was clipped by 4 bases and J by 9 bases, with 13 bases between them. The CDR3 covers 13 residues. The CDR3, as DNA: TGTGCCAGCAGCCCCTGGGACACTCAAAAACTGTTTTTT. Residues: CASSPWDTQKLFF. The whole variable domain, remainder taken from reference TRBV5-5 and TRBJ1-4, is DAGVTQSPTHLIKTRGQQVTLRCSPISGHKSVSWYQQVLGQGPQFIFQYYEKEERGRGNFPDRFSARQFPNYSSELNVNALLLGDSALYLCASSPWDTQKLFFGSGTQLSVL.

The V gene is TRBV7-2, the J gene TRBJ2-1; 7 bases map to TRBD2. This CDR3 has 14 residues. CDR1 and CDR2 from the germline V gene are SGHTA and FQGNSA. Trimming took 4 bases from V and 4 from J; bases not matched to a gene: 4. The CDR3 here is CASSSLAVYNEQFF. In DNA, the CDR3 is TGTGCCAGCAGCTCGCTAGCGGTGTACAATGAGCAGTTCTTC.

This clonotype has a single count. J is TRBJ2-7 and V is TRBV4-3; possibly TRBD1 or TRBD2 for D (6 bases each). CDR3 length equals 17 residues. V lost 0 bases to trimming and J lost 4 bases, with 19 bases between them. Germline lookup yields CDR1 LGHNA and CDR2 YSLEER. The CDR3 reads CASSQDLLGGGNYEQYF. The CDR3 DNA reads as TGCGCCAGCAGCCAAGATCTTCTCGGGGGCGGCAATTACGAGCAGTACTTC.

This clonotype has only a few counts. The junction differs from germline at one of its ends, possibly a read error. The rearrangement links TRBV6-2 or TRBV6-3 to TRBJ2-1; TRBD2 matches 8 bases. From germline, CDR1 is MNHEY and CDR2 SVGEGT. This CDR3 has 14 amino acids. CDR3 nucleotides: TGTGCCACCGAGTCCCGGGGGGGATACAATGAGCAGGTCTTC. It codes for CATESRGGYNEQVF.

The chain combines TRBV27 with TRBJ2-1; D uncertain. Germline lookup yields CDR1 MNHEY and CDR2 SMNVEV (reference sequence). This CDR3 has 13 residues. V lost 5 bases and J lost 6, with 11 bases in between. The CDR3 here is CASSPNPFNEQFF. CDR3 nucleotide sequence: TGTGCCAGCAGTCCAAACCCGTTCAATGAGCAGTTCTTC.

This chain connects TRBV18 to TRBJ2-3; D gene uncertain. The length of the CDR3 is 16 residues. V was cut by 3 bases and J by 0 bases, with 13 bases left in between. Per germline, CDR1 KGHSH and CDR2 LQKENI. In DNA, the CDR3 is TGTGCCAGCTCACCGTTCCAAGGCCCGAGCACAGATACGCAGTATTTT. This encodes CASSPFQGPSTDTQYF.

As to this clonotype: The junction departs from the called germline gene at one end, perhaps through a read error. The gene calls are TRBV6-5 and TRBJ2-7, with 13 bases fitting TRBD2. The CDR3 has 15 amino acids. The germline gives CDR1 MNHEY, CDR2 SVGAGI. The CDR3, as DNA: TGTGCCAGCAGTCGTACTAGCGGGGGGGCGTACGAGCAGTGCTTC. Protein sequence: CASSRTSGGAYEQCF.

V usage is TRBV10-3 and J usage is TRBJ1-2, with D tentatively TRBD1 (6 bases). Per germline, CDR1 ENHRY and CDR2 SYGVKD. The CDR3 totals 13 residues. Trimming pared 5 bases from V and 6 bases from J, leaving 13 bases between. This CDR3 reads CAISTGIQDGYTF. DNA of the CDR3: TGTGCCATCAGTACAGGGATCCAGGATGGCTACACCTTC.